The TCR beta chain under discussion was sequenced for a study of blood T cell repertoires in COVID-19. TCRdb's table, derived via immunoSEQ multiplex PCR, lists solely in-frame clones and lacks some. The sample gives fewer than 250,000 clones, over 75% of which show up once; 6.5% to 9% is in the top ten. This clone was observed once. Membership in each cohort depended on participant-reported clinical history. The sequenced sample consisted of PBMCs or T cells enriched from blood (not recorded which). The TCR sequence derives from a woman between 35 and 50 years old with acute COVID-19.

CDR3 nucleotides: TGTGCCAGCAGCATAACCGGGACTACCAGCTCCTACGAGCAGTACTTC. As protein: CASSITGTTSSYEQYF. The J gene is TRBJ2-7, the V gene TRBV7-2, with TRBD2 identical over 7 bases. Germline values: CDR1 SGHTA, CDR2 FQGNSA. This CDR3 has 16 amino acids. The J segment lost 0 bases and the V segment lost 5 bases, leaving 10 bases of the junction unmatched.